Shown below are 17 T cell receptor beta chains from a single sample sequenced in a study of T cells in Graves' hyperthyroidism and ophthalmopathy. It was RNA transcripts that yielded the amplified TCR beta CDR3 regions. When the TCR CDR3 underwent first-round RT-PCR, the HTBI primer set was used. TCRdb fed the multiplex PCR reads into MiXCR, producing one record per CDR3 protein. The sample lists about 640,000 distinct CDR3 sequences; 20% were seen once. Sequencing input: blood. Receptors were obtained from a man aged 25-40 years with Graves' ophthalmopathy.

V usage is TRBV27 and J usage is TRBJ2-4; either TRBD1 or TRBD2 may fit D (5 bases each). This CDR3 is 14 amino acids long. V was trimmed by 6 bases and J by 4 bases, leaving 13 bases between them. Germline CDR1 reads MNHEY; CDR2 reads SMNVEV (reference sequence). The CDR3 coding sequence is TGTGCCAGCAGCTCTTTGGGGGTGAAAAACATTCAGTACTTC. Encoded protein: CASSSLGVKNIQYF.

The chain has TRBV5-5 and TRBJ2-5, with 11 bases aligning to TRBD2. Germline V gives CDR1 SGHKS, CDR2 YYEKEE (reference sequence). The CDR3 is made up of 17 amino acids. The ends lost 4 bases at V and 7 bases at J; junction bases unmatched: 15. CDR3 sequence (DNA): TGTGCCAGCAGCGAGTTCCCGGTTCTAGCGGGAGGAGGGACCCAGTACTTC. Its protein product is CASSEFPVLAGGGTQYF.

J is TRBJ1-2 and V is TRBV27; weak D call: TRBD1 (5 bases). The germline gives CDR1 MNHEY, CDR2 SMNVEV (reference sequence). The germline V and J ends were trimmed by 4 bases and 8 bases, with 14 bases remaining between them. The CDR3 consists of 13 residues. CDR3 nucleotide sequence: TGTGCCAGCAGTTCGAACTTCAGGGACGGCTACACCTTC. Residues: CASSSNFRDGYTF.

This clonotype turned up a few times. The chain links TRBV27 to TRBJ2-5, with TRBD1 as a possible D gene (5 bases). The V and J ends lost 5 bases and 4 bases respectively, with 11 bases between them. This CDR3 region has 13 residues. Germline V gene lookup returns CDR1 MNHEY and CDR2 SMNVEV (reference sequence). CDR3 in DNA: TGTGCCAGCAGTCGTTCAGGGTTAGAGACCCAGTACTTC. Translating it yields CASSRSGLETQYF.

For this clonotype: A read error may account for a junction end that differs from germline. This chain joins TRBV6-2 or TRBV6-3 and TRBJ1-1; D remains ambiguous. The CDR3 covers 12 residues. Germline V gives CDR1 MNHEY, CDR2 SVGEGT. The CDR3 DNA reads TGTGCCAGCAGAAGCCCGAACACTGGAGCTTTCTTT. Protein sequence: CASRSPNTGAFF.

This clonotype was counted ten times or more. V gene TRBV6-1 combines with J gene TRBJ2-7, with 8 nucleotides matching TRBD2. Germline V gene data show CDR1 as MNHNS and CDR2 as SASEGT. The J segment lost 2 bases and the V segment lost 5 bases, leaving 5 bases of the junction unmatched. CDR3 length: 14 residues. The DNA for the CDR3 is TGTGCCAGCAGTCCCGGCGGGGGGACCTACGAGCAGTACTTC. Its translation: CASSPGGGTYEQYF.

The CDR3 DNA reads TGTGCCAGCAACAACAGGGGGAGCAGAACAGATACGCAGTATTTT. Translating it yields CASNNRGSRTDTQYF. This chain connects TRBV6-2 or TRBV6-3 to TRBJ2-3; 8 bases align to TRBD1. The V and J ends lost 7 bases and 3 bases, in that order; junction bases with no gene match: 9. CDR1 and CDR2 (germline): MNHEY, SVGEGT. The CDR3 has 15 residues.

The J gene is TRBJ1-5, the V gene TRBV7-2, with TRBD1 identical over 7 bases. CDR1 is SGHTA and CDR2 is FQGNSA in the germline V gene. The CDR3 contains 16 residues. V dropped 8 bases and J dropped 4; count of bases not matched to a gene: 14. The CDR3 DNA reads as TGTGCCAGCGTCGCCGAAGGAGGGGGCCCGAATCAGCCCCAGCATTTT. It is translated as CASVAEGGGPNQPQHF.

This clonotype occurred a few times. The CDR3 DNA is TGCAGTGCTCTCGTTCGGGATACCAGGAGCGAGCAGTACTTC. Translating it yields CSALVRDTRSEQYF. The J gene is TRBJ2-7, the V gene TRBV20-1, with D possibly TRBD2 on 5 matching bases. Germline V gene sequence: CDR1 DFQATT, CDR2 SNEGSKA (reference sequence). V was clipped by 5 bases and J by 6 bases, with 20 bases between them. The CDR3 runs 14 residues.

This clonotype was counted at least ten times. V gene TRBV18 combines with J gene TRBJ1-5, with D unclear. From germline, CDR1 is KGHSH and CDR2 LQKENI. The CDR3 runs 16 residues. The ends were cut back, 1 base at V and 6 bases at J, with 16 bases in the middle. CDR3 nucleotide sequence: TGTGCCAGCTCACCACGAGGTTTTACGGAACCTCAGCCCCAGCATTTT. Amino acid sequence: CASSPRGFTEPQPQHF.

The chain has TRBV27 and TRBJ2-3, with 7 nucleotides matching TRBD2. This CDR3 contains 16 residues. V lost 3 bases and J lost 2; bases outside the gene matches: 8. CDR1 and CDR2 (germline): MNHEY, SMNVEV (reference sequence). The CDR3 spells CASSLASGIFTDTQYF. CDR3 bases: TGTGCCAGCAGTTTGGCCAGCGGGATTTTCACAGATACGCAGTATTTT.

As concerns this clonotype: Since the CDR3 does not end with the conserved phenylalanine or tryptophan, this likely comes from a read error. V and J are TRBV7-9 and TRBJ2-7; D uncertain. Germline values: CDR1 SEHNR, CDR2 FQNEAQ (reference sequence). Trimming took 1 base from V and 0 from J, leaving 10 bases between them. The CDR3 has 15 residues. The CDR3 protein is CASSLEATASYEQYS. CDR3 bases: TGTGCCAGCAGCTTAGAGGCTACAGCCTCCTACGAGCAGTACTCC.

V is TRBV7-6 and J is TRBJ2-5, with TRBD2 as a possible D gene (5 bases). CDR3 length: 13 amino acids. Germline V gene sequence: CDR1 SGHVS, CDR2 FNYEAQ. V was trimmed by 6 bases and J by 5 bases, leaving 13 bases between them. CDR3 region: CASRLRDRETQYF. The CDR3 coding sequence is TGTGCCAGCAGACTGAGGGATCGGGAGACCCAGTACTTC.

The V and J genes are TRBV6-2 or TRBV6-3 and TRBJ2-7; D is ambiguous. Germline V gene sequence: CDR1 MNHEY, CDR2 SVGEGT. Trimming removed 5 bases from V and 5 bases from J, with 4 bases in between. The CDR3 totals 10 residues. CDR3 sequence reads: CASSNHEQYF. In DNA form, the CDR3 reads TGTGCCAGCAGTAACCACGAGCAGTACTTC.

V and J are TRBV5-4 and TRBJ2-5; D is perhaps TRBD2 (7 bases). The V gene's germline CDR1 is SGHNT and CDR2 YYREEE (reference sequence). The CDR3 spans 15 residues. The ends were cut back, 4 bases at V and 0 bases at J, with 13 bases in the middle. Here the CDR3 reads CASSRSGGNQETQYF. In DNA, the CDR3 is TGTGCCAGCAGCCGGTCGGGGGGCAACCAAGAGACCCAGTACTTC.

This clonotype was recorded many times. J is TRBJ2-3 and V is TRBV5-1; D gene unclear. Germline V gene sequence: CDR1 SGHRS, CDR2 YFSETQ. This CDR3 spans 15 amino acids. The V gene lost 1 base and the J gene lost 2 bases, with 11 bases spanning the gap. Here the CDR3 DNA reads TGCGCCAGCAGCTTGAACAGCCTACTCACAGATACGCAGTATTTT. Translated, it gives CASSLNSLLTDTQYF.

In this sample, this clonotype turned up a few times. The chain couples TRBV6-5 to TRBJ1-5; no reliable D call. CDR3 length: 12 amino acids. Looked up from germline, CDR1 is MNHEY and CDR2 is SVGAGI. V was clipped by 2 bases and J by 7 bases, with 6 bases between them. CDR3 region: CASSYPGQPQHF. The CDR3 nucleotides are TGTGCCAGCAGTTACCCGGGGCAGCCCCAGCATTTT.